This T cell receptor (beta chain) was recorded in a study of cytotoxic CD8 clonotypes in ibrutinib-treated CLL. Study-wide context: Investigators reported some 24 partial and 2 complete responses; after median roughly 70 months, 14 patients remained remitted and 12 progressed. Whole-study findings and limits: Sampling times (in sustained-remission versus progressing patients) were not the same. Researchers report that baseline clonality outpaced age-matched healthy donors and tracked circulating CD8+ T-cell counts.

CDR1 and CDR2 (germline): SGHTS, YDEGEE. The CDR3 runs to 14 residues. Trimming shortened V by 0 bases and J by 6 bases, and 13 bases separated the two germline ends. Sequencing used immunoSEQ multiplex PCR; TCRdb keeps in-frame clones, though not all of them. There are more than 11,000 clones in the sample; more than 60% occur only once, and roughly 5.3% lies in the top ten. A remark on this clone: Antigen unknown.

The TCR originated in a human donor with chronic lymphocytic leukemia. Here the sequenced sample was PBMCs, taken before ibrutinib treatment. The gene calls are TRBV5-8 and TRBJ2-7; D may match TRBD1 or TRBD2 (5 bases each). The CDR3 here is CASSLGTIGGEQYF. CDR3 DNA: TGTGCCAGCAGCTTGGGGACCATTGGGGGCGAGCAGTACTTC.